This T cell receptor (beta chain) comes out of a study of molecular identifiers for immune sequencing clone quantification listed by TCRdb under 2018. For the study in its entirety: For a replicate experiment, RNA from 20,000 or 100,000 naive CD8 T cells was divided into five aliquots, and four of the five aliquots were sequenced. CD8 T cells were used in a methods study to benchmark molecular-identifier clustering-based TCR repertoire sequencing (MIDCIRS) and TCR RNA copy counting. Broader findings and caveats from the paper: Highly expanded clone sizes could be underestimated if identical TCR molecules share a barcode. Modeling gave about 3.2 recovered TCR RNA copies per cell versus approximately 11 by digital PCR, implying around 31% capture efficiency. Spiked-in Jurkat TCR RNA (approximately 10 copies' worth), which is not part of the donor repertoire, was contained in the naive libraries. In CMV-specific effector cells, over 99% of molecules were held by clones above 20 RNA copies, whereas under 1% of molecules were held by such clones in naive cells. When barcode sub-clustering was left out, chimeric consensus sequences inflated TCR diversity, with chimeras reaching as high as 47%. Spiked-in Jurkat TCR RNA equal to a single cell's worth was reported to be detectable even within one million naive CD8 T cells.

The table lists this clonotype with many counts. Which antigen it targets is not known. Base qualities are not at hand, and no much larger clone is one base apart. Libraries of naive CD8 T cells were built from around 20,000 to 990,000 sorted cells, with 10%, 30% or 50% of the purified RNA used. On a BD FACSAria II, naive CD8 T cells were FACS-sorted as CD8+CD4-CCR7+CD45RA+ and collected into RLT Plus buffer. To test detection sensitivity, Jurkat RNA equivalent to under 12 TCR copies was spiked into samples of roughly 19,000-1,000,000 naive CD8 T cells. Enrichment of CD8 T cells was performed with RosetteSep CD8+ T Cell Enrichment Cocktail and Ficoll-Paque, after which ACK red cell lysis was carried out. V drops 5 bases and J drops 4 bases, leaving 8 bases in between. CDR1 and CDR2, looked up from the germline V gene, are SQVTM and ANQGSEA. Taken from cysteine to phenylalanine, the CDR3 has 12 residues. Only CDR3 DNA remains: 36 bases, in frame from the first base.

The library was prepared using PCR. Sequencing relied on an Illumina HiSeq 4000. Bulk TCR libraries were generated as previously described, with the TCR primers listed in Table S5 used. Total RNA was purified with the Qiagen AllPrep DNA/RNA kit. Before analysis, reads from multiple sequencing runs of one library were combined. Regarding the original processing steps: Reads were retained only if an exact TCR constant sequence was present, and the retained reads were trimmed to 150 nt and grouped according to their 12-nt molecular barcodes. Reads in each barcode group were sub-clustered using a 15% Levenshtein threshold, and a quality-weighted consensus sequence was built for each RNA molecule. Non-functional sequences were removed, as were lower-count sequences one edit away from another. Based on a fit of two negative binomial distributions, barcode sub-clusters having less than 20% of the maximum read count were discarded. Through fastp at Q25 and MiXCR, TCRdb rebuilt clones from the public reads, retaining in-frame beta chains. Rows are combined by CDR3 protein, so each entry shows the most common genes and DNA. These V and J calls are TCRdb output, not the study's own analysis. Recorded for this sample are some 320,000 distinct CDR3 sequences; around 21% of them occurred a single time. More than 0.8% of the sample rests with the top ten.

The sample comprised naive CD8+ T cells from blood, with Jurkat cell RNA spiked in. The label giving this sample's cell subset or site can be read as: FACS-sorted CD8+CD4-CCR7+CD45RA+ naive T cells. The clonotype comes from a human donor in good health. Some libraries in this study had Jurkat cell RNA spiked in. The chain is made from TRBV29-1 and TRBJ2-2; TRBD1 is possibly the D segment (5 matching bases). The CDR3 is CSVPQGTGELFF. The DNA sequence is TGCAGCGTTCCCCAGGGCACCGGGGAGCTGTTTTTT.